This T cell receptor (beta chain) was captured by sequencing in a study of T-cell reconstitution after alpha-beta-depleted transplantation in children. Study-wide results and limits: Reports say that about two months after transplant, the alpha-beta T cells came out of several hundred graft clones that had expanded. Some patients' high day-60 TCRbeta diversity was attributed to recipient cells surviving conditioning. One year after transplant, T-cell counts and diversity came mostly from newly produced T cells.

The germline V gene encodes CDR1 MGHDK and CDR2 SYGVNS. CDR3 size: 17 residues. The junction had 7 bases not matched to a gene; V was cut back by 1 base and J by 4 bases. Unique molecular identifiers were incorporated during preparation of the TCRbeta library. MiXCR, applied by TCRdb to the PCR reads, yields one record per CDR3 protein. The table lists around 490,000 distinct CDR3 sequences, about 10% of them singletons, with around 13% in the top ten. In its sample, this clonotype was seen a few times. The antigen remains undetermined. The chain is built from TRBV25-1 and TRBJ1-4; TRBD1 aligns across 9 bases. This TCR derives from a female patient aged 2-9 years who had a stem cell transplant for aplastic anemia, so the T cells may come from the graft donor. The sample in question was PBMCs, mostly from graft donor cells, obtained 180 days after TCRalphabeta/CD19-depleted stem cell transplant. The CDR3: CASSESRTGVVNEKLFF. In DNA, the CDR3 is TGTGCCAGCAGTGAATCCCGGACAGGGGTGGTTAATGAAAAACTGTTTTTT.